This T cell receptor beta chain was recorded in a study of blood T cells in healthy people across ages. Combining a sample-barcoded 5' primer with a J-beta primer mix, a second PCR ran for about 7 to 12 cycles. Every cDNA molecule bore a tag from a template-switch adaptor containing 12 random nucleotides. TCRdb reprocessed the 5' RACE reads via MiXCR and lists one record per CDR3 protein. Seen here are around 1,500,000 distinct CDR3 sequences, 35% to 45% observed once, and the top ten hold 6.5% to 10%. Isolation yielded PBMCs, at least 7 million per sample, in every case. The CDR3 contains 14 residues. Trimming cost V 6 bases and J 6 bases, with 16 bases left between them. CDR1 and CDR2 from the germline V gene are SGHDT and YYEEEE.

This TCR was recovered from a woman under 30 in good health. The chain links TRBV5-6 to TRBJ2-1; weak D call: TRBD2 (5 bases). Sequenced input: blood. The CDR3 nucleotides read TGTGCCAGCATAAGGGCGGGTACCATCAATGAGCAGTTCTTC. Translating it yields CASIRAGTINEQFF.